The present entry profiles one T cell receptor beta chain with its context. Its antigen is undetermined. Germline CDR1 SGHNT, CDR2 YYREEE (reference sequence). This CDR3 spans 13 amino acids. V was clipped by 5 bases and J by 5 bases; unmatched bases: 5. The PCR made use of 60 Vbeta and 13 Jbeta primers. Sequencing used immunoSEQ multiplex PCR; TCRdb keeps in-frame clones, though not all of them. Of approximately 180,000 clones listed, just over 75% are singletons. The data are from a study of cytomegalovirus exposure and HLA in healthy donors. Study observations and caveats: Another analysis was done later, and it associated approximately 15,000 TCR beta sequences with HLA alleles at 0.05 false discovery rate. When analyzed later, a missense DCLRE1C variant was found to be linked to TCR beta V- and J-gene trimming. For most TCR sequences rarity was the rule, although some public TCRs occurred in many donors. In an earlier analysis, in roughly 580 donors, most V segments appeared productive either ~87% or ~30% of the time.

The sequence was obtained from a woman aged 55-69 years in good health and CMV-seropositive. The gene calls are TRBV5-4 and TRBJ2-7, with 9 bases identical to TRBD2. The sequencing input was PBMCs. The CDR3 sequence: CASSSGGGNEQYF. DNA of the CDR3: TGTGCCAGCAGTAGCGGGGGAGGCAACGAGCAGTACTTC.